This is a list of T cell receptor beta chains from one sample in a study of blood T cell repertoires in COVID-19. Using immunoSEQ multiplex PCR, the repertoire was profiled, and TCRdb retains in-frame clones only, with some absent. The data contain about 240,000 clones, 70% to 85% of them singletons. Sequences were obtained from peripheral blood. Receptor source: a woman of 80 years or more with acute or convalescent COVID-19. Each CDR3 is given with its conserved first and last residue. Each record gives: V gene, clone size, D gene, J gene, CDR3 protein, CDR3 DNA. D genes are given only for firm matches. Clone sizes are given selectively: once, few, many, or a class where the clone is expanded.

>TRBV11-2|NA|NA|TRBJ1-1
CASSLGQLTEAFF
TGTGCCAGCAGCTTAGGACAGCTCACTGAAGCTTTCTTT
>TRBV6-5|NA|NA|TRBJ1-2
CASSKQPGQGYGYTF
TGTGCCAGCAGTAAACAACCCGGGCAGGGCTATGGCTACACCTTC
>TRBV27|once|TRBD1|TRBJ1-2
CASSYQSTGVNYGYTF
TGTGCCAGCAGTTACCAATCTACAGGGGTAAACTATGGCTACACCTTC
>TRBV5-5|NA|NA|TRBJ1-5
CASSPTGEVPNQPQHF
TGTGCCAGCAGCCCAACGGGGGAGGTTCCTAATCAGCCCCAGCATTTT
>TRBV6-5|NA|TRBD2|TRBJ2-7
CASRNLAGSYEQYF
TGTGCCAGCAGGAACCTAGCGGGTAGCTACGAGCAGTACTTC
>TRBV7-9|NA|NA|TRBJ1-6
CASSLASASGNSPLHF
TGTGCCAGCAGCTTAGCGTCGGCAAGCGGAAATTCACCCCTCCACTTT
>TRBV6-5|NA|NA|TRBJ2-7
CASNRLASESYEQYF
TGTGCCAGCAATAGGCTAGCTTCAGAATCCTACGAGCAGTACTTC
>TRBV2|NA|NA|TRBJ1-1
CASSLDTEAFF
TGTGCCAGCAGCCTCGACACTGAAGCTTTCTTT
>TRBV15|NA|TRBD1|TRBJ1-2
CATSREPGTAGYTF
TGTGCCACCAGCAGAGAACCCGGGACAGCGGGCTACACCTTC
>TRBV5-1|NA|NA|TRBJ1-1
CASSSTEMNTEAFF
TGCGCCAGCAGCTCGACAGAAATGAACACTGAAGCTTTCTTT
>TRBV6-5|NA|NA|TRBJ1-5
CASSYSRSGNQPQHF
TGTGCCAGCAGTTACTCGAGGTCAGGGAATCAGCCCCAGCATTTT
>TRBV7-3|NA|TRBD1|TRBJ1-2
CASSSGGGSGYTF
TGTGCCAGCAGCTCCGGAGGGGGCTCTGGCTACACCTTC
>TRBV24-1|NA|NA|TRBJ1-2
CATSRGSGYTF
TGTGCCACCAGTAGGGGATCTGGCTACACCTTC
>TRBV9|NA|TRBD1|TRBJ2-5
CASSLQGNGETQYF
TGTGCCAGCAGCCTACAGGGGAACGGAGAGACCCAGTACTTC
>TRBV5-8|NA|TRBD1|TRBJ1-4
CASSLWTGVTNEKLFF
TGTGCCAGCAGCCTCTGGACAGGAGTAACTAATGAAAAACTGTTTTTT
>TRBV20-1|NA|TRBD1|TRBJ2-7
CSAWDSEQYF
TGCAGTGCCTGGGACAGCGAGCAGTACTTC
>TRBV4-1|NA|TRBD1|TRBJ1-2
CASSVRDRVTEGYTF
TGCGCCAGCAGCGTACGAGACAGGGTCACGGAAGGCTACACCTTC
>TRBV2|NA|NA|TRBJ2-3
CASSVLGSGTDTQYF
TGTGCCAGCAGCGTACTAGGGTCGGGCACAGATACGCAGTATTTT
>TRBV13|NA|NA|TRBJ2-3
CASSLGQGSTDTQYF
TGTGCCAGCAGCTTAGGCCAGGGTAGCACAGATACGCAGTATTTT
>TRBV5-1|NA|NA|TRBJ2-5
CASSPTGIQETQYF
TGCGCCAGCAGCCCGACGGGAATCCAAGAGACCCAGTACTTC
>TRBV10-2|NA|NA|TRBJ2-2
CASSGQGTGELFF
TGCGCCAGCAGTGGGCAGGGGACCGGGGAGCTGTTTTTT
>TRBV3-1/TRBV3-2|NA|NA|TRBJ1-1
CASTFEAGQYTEAFF
TGTGCCAGCACCTTTGAGGCAGGGCAATACACTGAAGCTTTCTTT
>TRBV7-9|NA|NA|TRBJ1-2
CASSFQGSDGYTF
TGTGCCAGCAGCTTCCAGGGTTCTGATGGCTACACCTTC
>TRBV21-1|NA|NA|TRBJ2-7
CASSSRGSYEQYF
TGTGCCAGCAGCAGTAGGGGATCCTACGAGCAGTACTTC
>TRBV30|few|TRBD2|TRBJ2-3
CAWSRASGGTDTQYF
TGTGCCTGGAGTCGGGCTAGCGGGGGGACAGATACGCAGTATTTT
>TRBV12-5|few|TRBD2|TRBJ2-1
CASGLARGTSGVGYNEQFF
TGTGCTAGTGGTTTGGCTCGGGGGACTAGCGGGGTTGGCTACAATGAGCAGTTCTTC
>TRBV7-2|once|TRBD1|TRBJ1-6
CASSLAPGQGNSPLHF
TGTGCCAGCAGCTTAGCCCCGGGACAGGGAAACTCACCCCTCCACTTT
>TRBV2|NA|NA|TRBJ2-7
CASSVGQEVEQYF
TGTGCCAGCAGTGTTGGGCAGGAGGTCGAGCAGTACTTC
>TRBV28|NA|TRBD1|TRBJ1-6
CASSYDRGNSPLHF
TGTGCCAGCAGTTACGACAGGGGGAATTCACCCCTCCACTTT
>TRBV7-2|NA|NA|TRBJ1-5
CASSLARGGQPQHF
TGTGCCAGCAGCTTAGCGAGGGGGGGTCAGCCCCAGCATTTT
>TRBV5-8|NA|NA|TRBJ1-1
CASSPDRRRTEAFF
TGTGCCAGCAGCCCCGACAGGAGGAGAACTGAAGCTTTCTTT
>TRBV28|NA|NA|TRBJ2-1
CASSLLGAGQFF
TGTGCCAGCAGTTTATTAGGGGCAGGGCAGTTCTTC
>TRBV29-1|NA|TRBD1|TRBJ2-7
CSVGQGYHEQYF
TGCAGCGTTGGACAGGGTTACCACGAGCAGTACTTC
>TRBV30|NA|NA|TRBJ1-5
CAWSRVSNQPQHF
TGTGCCTGGAGTCGGGTGAGCAATCAGCCCCAGCATTTT
>TRBV5-1|NA|NA|TRBJ1-6
CASSRDSSSSYNSPLHF
TGCGCCAGCAGTCGGGACTCTTCGAGCTCCTATAATTCACCCCTCCACTTT
>TRBV2|once|NA|TRBJ1-5
CASGVEGNQPQHF
TGTGCCAGCGGGGTGGAGGGCAATCAGCCCCAGCATTTT
>TRBV4-1|few|TRBD2|TRBJ2-7
CASSQDLAGALYEQYF
TGCGCCAGCAGCCAAGATCTAGCGGGGGCCCTATACGAGCAGTACTTC
>TRBV7-2|NA|NA|TRBJ2-3
CASSFAARATSTDTQYF
TGTGCCAGCAGCTTTGCCGCGAGGGCCACTAGCACAGATACGCAGTATTTT
>TRBV6-2/TRBV6-3|few|NA|TRBJ1-1
CASSYSVGLGRAFF
TGTGCCAGCAGTTATTCAGTTGGACTAGGACGAGCTTTCTTT
>TRBV11-3|NA|TRBD1|TRBJ2-1
CASSPTGWDNEQFF
TGTGCCAGCAGCCCGACAGGGTGGGACAATGAGCAGTTCTTC